The sequence of this T cell receptor beta chain was determined in a study of T cell changes during pregnancy in multiple sclerosis (dated by TCRdb to between 2018 and 2021). Looking at the study overall: The study examined how the T cell repertoire changed over the course of pregnancy in women with multiple sclerosis.

To note about this clone: Its target antigen remains unknown. No per-base quality is available; no much larger clone lies one base away.

Libraries were constructed by the immunoSEQ multiplex PCR assay. As stored in TCRdb, this immuneACCESS dataset retains in-frame rearrangements with V and J assigned. A fraction of the clones does not appear; measured against another copy, unresolved V genes explain less than half of the discrepancy, and the remainder lacks a known reason. The sample data list some 75,000 clones, and around 96% of these were observed just once. The ten largest clones capture about 1.2% of the sample. The CDR1 and CDR2 encoded by the germline V gene (reference sequence) are LNHDA and SQIVND. Reading from cysteine to phenylalanine, the CDR3 counts 11 amino acids. Only the CDR3 region is kept as DNA, spanning 33 bases read in frame from base 1. A distance of 5 bases separates the germline ends of V and J, which lose 7 bases and 5 bases respectively.

The chain is assembled from TRBV19 and TRBJ1-4, with no D gene named confidently. The sequences come from peripheral blood, collected in the second trimester of pregnancy. The receptor comes from a female donor with multiple sclerosis, enrolled in a pregnancy study. The CDR3 amino acid sequence is: CASTLNEKLFF. The DNA is TGTGCCAGTACCCTCAATGAAAAACTGTTTTTT.